This TCR beta chain came from a study of blood T cell repertoires in COVID-19. On the study more broadly: Some COVID-19 samples were acute and others convalescent; all came from the United States, Italy and Spain.

Germline assignment: CDR1 MDHEN and CDR2 SYDVKM. The V and J ends lost 5 bases and 5 bases, in that order; junction bases with no gene match: 4. The CDR3 loop spans 14 amino acids. Using immunoSEQ multiplex PCR, the repertoire was profiled, and TCRdb retains in-frame clones only, with some absent. The sample lists tens of thousands of clones; about 90% were seen once. The sample consisted of peripheral blood. The sequence came from a woman in her seventies with active COVID-19. This chain links TRBV28 with TRBJ2-5, with 11 bases fitting TRBD1. DNA for the CDR3: TGTGCCAGCAGTGGGACAGGGGGTAGGGAGACCCAGTACTTC. Translation gives CASSGTGGRETQYF.